A single sample is the source of the 25 T cell receptor beta chains below, sequenced in a study of T-cell reconstitution after alpha-beta-depleted transplantation in children. Unique molecular identifiers were incorporated into the prepared TCRbeta library. MiXCR, applied by TCRdb to the PCR reads, yields one record per CDR3 protein. The sample lists approximately 98,000 distinct CDR3 sequences, roughly 6.1% occurring once. The sample here was PBMCs, mostly from graft donor cells, taken 360 days after TCRalphabeta/CD19-depleted stem cell transplant. These receptors all come from a male patient between 2 and 15 years old who had a stem cell transplant for acute lymphoblastic leukemia, so the T cells may come from the graft donor.

This clonotype was found many times. The CDR3 coding sequence is TGTGCCAGCAGCTACCCGCCAGGGAGCTCCTACGAGCAGTACTTC. Its protein is CASSYPPGSSYEQYF. V usage is TRBV7-2 and J usage is TRBJ2-7, with D perhaps matching TRBD1 or TRBD2 (5 bases each). The germline gives CDR1 SGHTA, CDR2 FQGNSA. V was pared by 4 bases and J by 0 bases, with 13 bases between. The CDR3 covers 15 residues.

This clonotype has at least ten counts. The chain is built from TRBV29-1 and TRBJ2-3; 12 positions match TRBD2. Germline loops: CDR1 SQVTM, CDR2 ANQGSEA. J was trimmed by 9 bases and V by 6 bases; bases with no gene match: 10. This CDR3 has 14 amino acids. The CDR3 DNA is TGCAGCGTCCGGACTAGCGGGATGCGGCGGACGCAGTATTTT. Amino acids: CSVRTSGMRRTQYF.

This clonotype has at least ten counts. This rearrangement joins TRBV15 to TRBJ2-7, with D uncertain. Trimming left V 5 bases short and J 1 base short, with 15 bases between. CDR3 length: 15 amino acids. Germline V gene sequence: CDR1 LNHNV, CDR2 YYDKDF (reference sequence). The CDR3 sequence is CATSDFTGLSYEQYF. The CDR3 DNA sequence: TGTGCCACCAGCGACTTCACGGGCCTTTCCTACGAGCAGTACTTC.

This clonotype has at least ten counts. The chain couples TRBV28 to TRBJ2-7; D perhaps matches TRBD2 (6 bases). Trimming left V 3 bases short and J 7 bases short, with 19 bases between. Germline V gene sequence: CDR1 MDHEN, CDR2 SYDVKM. The CDR3 is made up of 15 amino acids. The CDR3 region has the DNA TGTGCCAGCAGTTTTTCCCCATGGGGGGTGGAGGAGCAGTACTTC. This encodes CASSFSPWGVEEQYF.

The table lists this clonotype with many counts. The V and J genes are TRBV7-9 and TRBJ1-1; D might be TRBD1 (6 bases). From germline, CDR1 is SEHNR and CDR2 FQNEAQ (reference sequence). The CDR3 is 13 amino acids. V was clipped by 5 bases and J by 9 bases, with 16 bases between them. In DNA, the CDR3 is TGTGCCAGCAGCCCTACGGGGGGCGCAAAAGCTTTCTTT. It is translated as CASSPTGGAKAFF.

Of note for this clonotype: Since a much larger clone is just one base distant, this may be a read error. The rearrangement links TRBV20-1 to TRBJ2-5; 12 nucleotides agree with TRBD2. This CDR3 comprises 14 residues. Looked up from germline, CDR1 is DFQATT and CDR2 is SNEGSKA (reference sequence). The CDR3 spells CSARTSGGGETLYF. CDR3 DNA sequence: TGCAGTGCTAGGACTAGCGGGGGTGGGGAGACCCTGTACTTC.

Only a few counts were recorded for this clonotype. V and J are TRBV7-9 and TRBJ2-2; TRBD2 is a possible D gene (5 bases). This CDR3 contains 16 residues. V was trimmed by 4 bases and J by 0 bases, leaving 12 bases between them. In germline, CDR1 is SEHNR, CDR2 FQNEAQ (reference sequence). CDR3 sequence reads: CASSSSTGSNTGELFF. CDR3 bases: TGTGCCAGCAGCTCCAGCACGGGATCGAACACCGGGGAGCTGTTTTTT.

This clonotype was counted at least ten times. The chain has TRBV12-3 or TRBV12-4 and TRBJ2-1; 7 bases are shared with TRBD2. The J segment lost 5 bases and the V segment lost 5 bases, leaving 9 bases of the junction unmatched. CDR3 length: 15 amino acids. CDR3 sequence: CASSAGLGGDNEQFF. The CDR3 region has the DNA TGTGCCAGCAGTGCCGGCCTGGGGGGGGACAATGAGCAGTTCTTC.

The V call is TRBV11-3, the J call TRBJ2-5, with a possible D match to TRBD2 (6 bases). From germline, CDR1 is SGHNT and CDR2 YENEEA. V was cut by 0 bases and J by 5 bases, with 10 bases left in between. The CDR3 is 14 amino acids. The CDR3 nucleotides read TGTGCCAGCAGCTTAGATGGAGGGGCGGAGACCCAGTACTTC. Protein product: CASSLDGGAETQYF.

This clonotype was seen at least ten times. The rearrangement uses TRBV5-1 and TRBJ2-5; 9 bases map to TRBD2. Germline assignment: CDR1 SGHRS and CDR2 YFSETQ. Trimming took 1 base from V and 4 from J; bases not matched to a gene: 8. This CDR3 spans 16 amino acids. The chain's CDR3 is CASSLKLAGVRETQYF. DNA of the CDR3: TGCGCCAGCAGCTTGAAATTAGCGGGGGTGCGAGAGACCCAGTACTTC.

Ten or more counts support this clonotype. The V call is TRBV11-2, the J call TRBJ1-1; D unresolved. Trimming removed 0 bases from V and 3 bases from J, with 2 bases in between. The CDR3 is 12 residues long. The V gene's germline CDR1 is SGHAT and CDR2 FQNNGV. CDR3 in amino acids: CASSLDYTEAFF. DNA for the CDR3: TGTGCCAGCAGCTTAGACTACACTGAAGCTTTCTTT.

This clonotype was recorded many times. This chain links TRBV12-3 or TRBV12-4 with TRBJ2-7; 8 nucleotides line up with TRBD1. Trimming at V came to 4 bases and at J to 1 base, leaving 9 bases not matched to a gene. The CDR3 sequence is 16 residues long. CDR3 bases: TGTGCCAGCAGTTCTTGGACAGGGAAGTCTTCCTACGAGCAGTACTTC. Protein sequence: CASSSWTGKSSYEQYF.

The chain has TRBV27 and TRBJ2-7; TRBD1 agrees at 10 bases. The CDR3 is 12 residues long. Germline V gene sequence: CDR1 MNHEY, CDR2 SMNVEV (reference sequence). The trim removed 10 bases at V and 2 bases at J, leaving 2 bases unmatched. The CDR3 bases are TGTGCCACAGGACAGGGGGCCTACGAGCAGTACTTC. It encodes CATGQGAYEQYF.

This clonotype appeared once. The V gene is TRBV20-1, the J gene TRBJ1-1, with D possibly matching TRBD1 (6 bases). The CDR3 is made up of 12 amino acids. Trimming stripped 6 bases from V and 4 bases from J, with 12 bases between. CDR1 and CDR2 (germline): DFQATT, SNEGSKA (reference sequence). DNA of the CDR3: TGCAGTGCCACTCAGGGGTCCACTGAAGCTTTCTTT. Protein: CSATQGSTEAFF.

This clonotype was counted at least ten times. V usage is TRBV2 and J usage is TRBJ2-5; D is undetermined. This CDR3 is 14 amino acids long. The V end lost 5 bases, the J end lost 5 bases, and 15 bases lay between the germline ends. Germline V gene lookup returns CDR1 SNHLY and CDR2 FYNNEI. The CDR3 sequence is CASSSLTLGETQYF. The DNA of the CDR3 is TGTGCCAGCAGTTCCCTCACCCTAGGGGAGACCCAGTACTTC.

This clonotype was seen many times. The chain employs TRBV10-3 and TRBJ1-2; D remains unclear. In germline, CDR1 is ENHRY, CDR2 SYGVKD. This CDR3 has 11 residues. Trimming pared 4 bases from V and 5 bases from J, leaving 5 bases between. Written as DNA, the CDR3 is TGTGCCATCAGTGGGATGTATGGCTACACCTTC. Its translation is CAISGMYGYTF.

This clonotype appeared a few times. The chain combines TRBV6-2 or TRBV6-3 with TRBJ2-7; 7 bases fit TRBD2. Germline loops: CDR1 MNHEY, CDR2 SVGEGT. V trimming: 8 bases; J trimming: 1 base; junction bases outside the gene matches: 8. CDR3 length: 14 residues. CDR3 sequence reads: CASQHSGPSYEQYF. The CDR3 coding sequence is TGTGCCAGCCAACATAGCGGGCCTTCCTACGAGCAGTACTTC.

Ten or more counts support this clonotype. The V and J genes are TRBV4-3 and TRBJ2-7; 7 bases line up with TRBD1. The germline V gene has CDR1 LGHNA and CDR2 YSLEER. Germline trimming cut 0 bases from V and 3 bases from J; bases unmatched to any gene: 8. The CDR3 is 16 residues long. CDR3 DNA: TGCGCCAGCAGCCAAGAGACCGGGACAGTCTTCTACGAGCAGTACTTC. Its translation is CASSQETGTVFYEQYF.

Ten or more counts support this clonotype. CDR3 nucleotide sequence: TGTGCCAGCAGCTTATGGGGTTTTAGCAATCAGCCCCAGCATTTT. This translates into CASSLWGFSNQPQHF. This sequence joins TRBV7-2 and TRBJ1-5, with D uncertain. V lost 2 bases and J 0 bases, leaving 8 bases between the germline ends. The CDR3 sequence is 15 residues long. The germline V gene encodes CDR1 SGHTA and CDR2 FQGNSA.

This clonotype was counted ten times or more. The J gene is TRBJ2-7, the V gene TRBV5-1, with no clear D. The CDR3 is 14 amino acids. Trimming pared 4 bases from V and 0 bases from J, leaving 11 bases between. Germline loops: CDR1 SGHRS, CDR2 YFSETQ. This CDR3 is CASSPPELSYEQYF. In DNA, the CDR3 is TGCGCCAGCAGCCCCCCCGAGCTCTCCTACGAGCAGTACTTC.

Only a few counts were recorded for this clonotype. The rearrangement links TRBV7-2 to TRBJ2-1; 10 bases match TRBD2. V lost 6 bases to trimming and J lost 7 bases; unmatched junction nucleotides: 9. Germline values: CDR1 SGHTA, CDR2 FQGNSA. The CDR3 is 15 amino acids. The CDR3: CASSTKRGGNNEQFF. As DNA, the CDR3 is TGTGCCAGCAGTACAAAGCGGGGGGGTAATAATGAGCAGTTCTTC.

This clonotype turned up a few times. The V call is TRBV10-3, the J call TRBJ2-1; TRBD1 or TRBD2 may be the D gene (5 bases each). Trimming left V 7 bases short and J 0 bases short, with 13 bases between. Looked up from germline, CDR1 is ENHRY and CDR2 is SYGVKD. The CDR3 is 15 amino acids. DNA of the CDR3: TGTGCCATCACCACGGGGACCAGCTCCTACAATGAGCAGTTCTTC. It codes for CAITTGTSSYNEQFF.

The chain is built from TRBV25-1 and TRBJ2-5, with D possibly being TRBD2 (6 bases). With 4 bases removed from V and 0 bases from J, the gap between germline ends came to 9 bases. Per germline, CDR1 MGHDK and CDR2 SYGVNS. The CDR3 has 14 residues. CDR3 loop: CASSGLAYQETQYF. CDR3 nucleotide sequence: TGTGCCAGCAGTGGGCTAGCGTACCAAGAGACCCAGTACTTC.

In its sample, this clonotype was seen many times. CDR3 sequence (DNA): TGTGCCAGCAGTAAGTCATGGACACGCGTAACCGGGGAGCTGTTTTTT. The encoded protein is CASSKSWTRVTGELFF. The chain links TRBV6-2 or TRBV6-3 to TRBJ2-2; a weak D match, TRBD1 (5 bases). Germline V CDR1 and CDR2: MNHEY, SVGEGT. This CDR3 is 16 amino acids long. V was trimmed by 5 bases and J by 5 bases, leaving 18 bases between them.

The chain carries TRBV11-2 and TRBJ2-1; 9 bases agree with TRBD1. J gave up 7 bases and V 4 bases, and 5 bases lay outside the gene matches. This CDR3 spans 14 amino acids. Germline V gene sequence: CDR1 SGHAT, CDR2 FQNNGV. The CDR3 protein is CASSSWDRENEQFF. The CDR3 region has the DNA TGTGCCAGCAGCTCCTGGGACAGGGAAAATGAGCAGTTCTTC.